This is a list of T cell receptor beta chains from one sample in a study of shared clonotypes between healthy human individuals. TCRdb's table, derived via immunoSEQ multiplex PCR, lists solely in-frame clones and lacks some. Of 2.3 million or so clones listed, roughly 93% are singletons. Specimen: naive CD4+ T cells from PBMCs. The receptors originated from a man aged 18 to 29 in good health. Some clones in this sample may be carry-over from other donors' samples. The CDR3 runs from the conserved cysteine through the conserved F or W. Each record gives: V gene, D gene, J gene, clone size, CDR3 DNA, CDR3 protein. D genes are given only for firm matches. A row's size may be missing; if present it is once, few, many or a size class.

TRBV28	NA	TRBJ1-4	NA	TGTGCCAGCAGTTTAGCAGGACTGAGTAATGAAAAACTGTTTTTT	CASSLAGLSNEKLFF
TRBV7-2	NA	TRBJ2-5	NA	TGTGCCAGCAGCTTGTCTTGGGGGTCCCAAGAGACCCAGTACTTC	CASSLSWGSQETQYF
TRBV5-1	TRBD1	TRBJ2-3	few	TGCGCCAGCAGCTTGGTCGCGACAGGGACCACAGATACGCAGTATTTT	CASSLVATGTTDTQYF
TRBV27	TRBD2	TRBJ2-2	NA	TGTGCCAGCAGTCCGGGAGGGCCTCTCGGGGAGCTGTTTTTT	CASSPGGPLGELFF
TRBV5-1	TRBD2	TRBJ2-1	NA	TGCGCCAGCAGCTCTAGCGGGAGCCTCTTTGATGAGCAGTTCTTC	CASSSSGSLFDEQFF
TRBV21-1	NA	TRBJ1-5	NA	TGTGCCACCTTCCATTCCCGGGACGGAAATAGCAATCAGCCCCAGCATTTT	CATFHSRDGNSNQPQHF
TRBV28	TRBD2	TRBJ2-5	NA	TGTGCCAGCAGTTTGGCTAGCGGGGTACAAGAGACCCAGTACTTC	CASSLASGVQETQYF
TRBV5-1	NA	TRBJ1-2	NA	TGCGCCAGCAGCTCTCAGACGGTTAACTATGGCTACACCTTC	CASSSQTVNYGYTF
TRBV7-8	NA	TRBJ2-2	NA	TGTGCCAGCAGCTCCAGGGGAGTCCCCGGGGAGCTGTTTTTT	CASSSRGVPGELFF
TRBV11-2	NA	TRBJ2-3	NA	TGTGCCAGCAGCCTAGACGGGACGGCCACAGATACGCAGTATTTT	CASSLDGTATDTQYF
TRBV10-2	NA	TRBJ2-1	NA	TGCGCCAGCAGTGTCTCTGGGGCCCAGCAGTTCTTC	CASSVSGAQQFF
TRBV7-4	TRBD1	TRBJ1-5	NA	TGTGCCAGCAGATTTATTGGGACAGGGGTTCAGCCCCAGCATTTT	CASRFIGTGVQPQHF
TRBV18	TRBD2	TRBJ2-3	NA	TGTGCCAGCTCACCCCTAGCGGAACTAGGCACAGATACGCAGTATTTT	CASSPLAELGTDTQYF
TRBV6-4	NA	TRBJ2-3	NA	TGTGCCACCGCTATCCGGGCCTCTCAGACGCAGTATTTT	CATAIRASQTQYF
TRBV11-2	NA	TRBJ1-1	NA	TGTGCCAGCACCCTCAGGATGGGCACTGAAGCTTTCTTT	CASTLRMGTEAFF
TRBV19	TRBD1	TRBJ2-3	NA	TGTGCCAGTAGTGTCTGGACAGGGGGTCGGCCAGATACGCAGTATTTT	CASSVWTGGRPDTQYF
TRBV11-2	NA	TRBJ2-1	NA	TGTGCCAGCAGCCTACCCTTAGCGGTCTTTAAACCCCATGAGCAGTTCTTC	CASSLPLAVFKPHEQFF
TRBV18	TRBD2	TRBJ2-7	NA	TGTGCCAGCTCACCACCGGGGGGGAATTCCGTCTACGAGCAGTACTTC	CASSPPGGNSVYEQYF
TRBV27	TRBD2	TRBJ2-1	NA	TGTGCCAGCAGTTTGGGGAGGGGACACAATGAGCAGTTCTTC	CASSLGRGHNEQFF
TRBV10-2	TRBD2	TRBJ2-7	NA	TGCGCCAGCAGTGAGACGACTAGCGGGAGGGAGTACGAGCAGTACTTC	CASSETTSGREYEQYF
TRBV12-1	NA	TRBJ2-7	NA	TGTGCCAGCAGCGGACAGCTCTACGAGCAGTACTTC	CASSGQLYEQYF
TRBV30	NA	TRBJ1-2	once	TGTGCCTGGAGTGTACGGGACCATTATGGCTACACCTTC	CAWSVRDHYGYTF
TRBV18	NA	TRBJ2-5	NA	TGTGCCAGCTCACCACCGGGGCAGGTGGGTGAGACCCAGTACTTC	CASSPPGQVGETQYF
TRBV28	NA	TRBJ2-2	NA	TGTGCCAGCGGCCTAACCGGGGAGCTGTTTTTT	CASGLTGELFF
TRBV28	NA	TRBJ2-4	once	TGTGCCAGCAGTTTCGAGCGGCTAGCCAAAAACATTCAGTACTTC	CASSFERLAKNIQYF
TRBV7-8	NA	TRBJ1-5	NA	TGTGCCAGCAGCTTATGGGATCAGCCCCAGCATTTT	CASSLWDQPQHF
TRBV19	NA	TRBJ2-2	NA	TGTGCCAGTAGTACAAAGGACGGATACACCGGGGAGCTGTTTTTT	CASSTKDGYTGELFF
TRBV5-8	NA	TRBJ2-1	NA	TGTGCCAGCAGCTTGACAGGCTTAAGCTCCTACAATGAGCAGTTCTTC	CASSLTGLSSYNEQFF
TRBV27	TRBD2	TRBJ2-2	NA	TGTGCCAGCAGTCGACTAGCGGGAGGGCCCGGGGAGCTGTTTTTT	CASSRLAGGPGELFF
TRBV10-3	NA	TRBJ1-1	NA	TGTGCCACCAAAACAGGGAACGGGGGCACTGAAGCTTTCTTT	CATKTGNGGTEAFF
TRBV19	NA	TRBJ1-2	NA	TGTGCCAGTACCCTAGCCCAGGGCTACTATGGCTACACCTTC	CASTLAQGYYGYTF
TRBV28	NA	TRBJ2-7	NA	TGTGCCAGCAGTTTCTGGTCGGGTCTTGGATCCTACGAGCAGTACTTC	CASSFWSGLGSYEQYF
TRBV7-9	NA	TRBJ2-3	NA	TGTGCCAGCAGCTTAGCGAGGAGTGGCACAGATACGCAGTATTTT	CASSLARSGTDTQYF
TRBV5-1	TRBD2	TRBJ2-7	NA	TGCGCCAGCAGCTTGTCGTCTAGCGGGGCCTACGAGCAGTACTTC	CASSLSSSGAYEQYF
TRBV7-2	NA	TRBJ2-2	NA	TGTGCCAGCAGCTTAGTCCCACAGGCCGGCGGGGAGCTGTTTTTT	CASSLVPQAGGELFF
TRBV7-3	NA	TRBJ2-7	NA	TGTGCCAGCAGCCTAAAGGGGGGCTACGAGCAGTACTTC	CASSLKGGYEQYF
TRBV5-5	NA	TRBJ2-5	NA	TGTGCCAGCAGTCGCGTAGGGTTAGAGACCCAGTACTTC	CASSRVGLETQYF
TRBV10-3	NA	TRBJ1-1	few	TGTGCCATCAGTGACGGCACTGAAGCTTTCTTT	CAISDGTEAFF
TRBV9	NA	TRBJ2-2	NA	TGTGCCAGCAGAGCGAACACCGGGGAGCTGTTTTTT	CASRANTGELFF
TRBV5-1	TRBD1	TRBJ1-2	NA	TGCGCCAGCAGCGCGGACGGGACAGGGGGCGGCTACACCTTC	CASSADGTGGGYTF
TRBV5-1	TRBD1	TRBJ2-3	once	TGCGCCAGCAGCTTGTGGGGACAGGACATCACAGATACGCAGTATTTT	CASSLWGQDITDTQYF